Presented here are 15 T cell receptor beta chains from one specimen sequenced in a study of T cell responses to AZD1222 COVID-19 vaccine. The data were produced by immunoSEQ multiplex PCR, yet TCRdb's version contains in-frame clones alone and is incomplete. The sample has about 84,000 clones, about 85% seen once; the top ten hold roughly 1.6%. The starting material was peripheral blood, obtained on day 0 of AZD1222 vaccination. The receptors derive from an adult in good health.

The CDR3: CAWHRGEVEKLFF. CDR3 nucleotides: TGTGCCTGGCACAGGGGAGAAGTTGAAAAACTGTTTTTT. The V gene is TRBV30, the J gene TRBJ1-4; 7 bases fit TRBD1. The CDR3 is made up of 13 amino acids. V shed 5 bases, J shed 7 bases, and the junction held 7 bases outside the gene matches. CDR1 is GTSNPN, CDR2 SVGIG, per germline (reference sequence).

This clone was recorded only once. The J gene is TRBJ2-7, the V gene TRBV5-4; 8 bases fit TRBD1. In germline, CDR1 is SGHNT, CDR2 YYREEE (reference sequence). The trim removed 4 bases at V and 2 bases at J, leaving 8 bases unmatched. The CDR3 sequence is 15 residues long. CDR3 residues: CASSPPGQDTYEQYF. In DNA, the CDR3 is TGTGCCAGCAGCCCCCCGGGACAGGACACCTACGAGCAGTACTTC.

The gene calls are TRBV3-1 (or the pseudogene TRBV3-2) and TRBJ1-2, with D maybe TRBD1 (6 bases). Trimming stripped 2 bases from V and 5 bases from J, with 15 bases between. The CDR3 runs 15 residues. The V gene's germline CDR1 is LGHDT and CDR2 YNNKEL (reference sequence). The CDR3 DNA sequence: TGTGCCAGCAGCCAATATTCGACAGGAGAATATGGCTACACCTTC. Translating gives CASSQYSTGEYGYTF.

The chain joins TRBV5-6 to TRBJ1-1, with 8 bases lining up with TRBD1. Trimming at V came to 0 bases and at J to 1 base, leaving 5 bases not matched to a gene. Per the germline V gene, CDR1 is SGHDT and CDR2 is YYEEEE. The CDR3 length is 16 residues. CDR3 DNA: TGTGCCAGCAGCTTGGCGGGGGGGACAGGGAACACTGAAGCTTTCTTT. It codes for CASSLAGGTGNTEAFF.

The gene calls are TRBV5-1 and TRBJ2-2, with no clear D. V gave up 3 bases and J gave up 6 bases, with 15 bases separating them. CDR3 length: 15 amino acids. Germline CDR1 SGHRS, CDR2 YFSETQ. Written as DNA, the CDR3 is TGCGCCAGCAGCTACGTCCTTACCAACTCCGGGGAGCTGTTTTTT. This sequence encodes CASSYVLTNSGELFF.

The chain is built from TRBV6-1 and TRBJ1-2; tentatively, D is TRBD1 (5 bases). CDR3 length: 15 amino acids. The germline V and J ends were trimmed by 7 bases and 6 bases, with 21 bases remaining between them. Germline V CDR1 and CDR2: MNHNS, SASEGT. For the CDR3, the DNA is TGTGCCAGCACCCAACTCAGGGACGCTACGAATGGCTACACCTTC. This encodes CASTQLRDATNGYTF.

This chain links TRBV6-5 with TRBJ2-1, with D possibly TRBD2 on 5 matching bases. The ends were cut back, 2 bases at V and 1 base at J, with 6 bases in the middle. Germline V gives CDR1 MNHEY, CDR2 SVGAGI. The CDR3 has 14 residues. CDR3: CASSYRESYNEQFF. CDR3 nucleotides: TGTGCCAGCAGTTACAGGGAGTCCTACAATGAGCAGTTCTTC.

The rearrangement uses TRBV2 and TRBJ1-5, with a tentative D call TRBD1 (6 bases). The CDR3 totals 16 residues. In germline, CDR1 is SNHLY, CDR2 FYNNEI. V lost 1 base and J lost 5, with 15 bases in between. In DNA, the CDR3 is TGTGCCAGCAGTGAAGGGAGGGACACAAACTATCAGCCCCAGCATTTT. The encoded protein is CASSEGRDTNYQPQHF.

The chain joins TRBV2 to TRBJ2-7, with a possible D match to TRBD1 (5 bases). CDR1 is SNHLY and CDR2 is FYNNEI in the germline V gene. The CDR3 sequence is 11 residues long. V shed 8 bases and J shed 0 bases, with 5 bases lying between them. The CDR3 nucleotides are TGTGCCAGCGGACACTCCTACGAGCAGTACTTC. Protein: CASGHSYEQYF.

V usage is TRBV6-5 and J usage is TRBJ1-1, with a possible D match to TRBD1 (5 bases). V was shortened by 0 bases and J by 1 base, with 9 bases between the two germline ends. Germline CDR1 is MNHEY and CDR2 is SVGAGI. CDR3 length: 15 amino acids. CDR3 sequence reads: CASSYSGRGNTEAFF. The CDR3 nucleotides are TGTGCCAGCAGTTACTCGGGACGTGGGAACACTGAAGCTTTCTTT.

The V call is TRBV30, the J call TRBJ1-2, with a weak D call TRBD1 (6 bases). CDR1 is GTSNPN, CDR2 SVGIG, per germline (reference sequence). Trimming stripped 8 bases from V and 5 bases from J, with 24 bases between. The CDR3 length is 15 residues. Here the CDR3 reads CAGHPRPGDSYGYTF. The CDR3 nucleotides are TGTGCCGGCCATCCCCGACCAGGGGATTCATATGGCTACACCTTC.

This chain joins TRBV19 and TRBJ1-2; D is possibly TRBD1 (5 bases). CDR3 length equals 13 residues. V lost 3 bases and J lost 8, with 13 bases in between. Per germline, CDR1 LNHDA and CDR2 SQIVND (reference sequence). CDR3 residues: CASSIERDRGYTF. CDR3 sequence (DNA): TGTGCCAGTAGTATCGAGAGGGACCGCGGCTACACCTTC.

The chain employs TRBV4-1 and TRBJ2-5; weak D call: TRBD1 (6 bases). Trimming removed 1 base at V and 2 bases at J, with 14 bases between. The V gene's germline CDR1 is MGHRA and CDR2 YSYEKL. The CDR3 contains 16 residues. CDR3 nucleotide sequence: TGCGCCAGCAGCCAAGGAATTCTGGACAGACAAGAGACCCAGTACTTC. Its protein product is CASSQGILDRQETQYF.

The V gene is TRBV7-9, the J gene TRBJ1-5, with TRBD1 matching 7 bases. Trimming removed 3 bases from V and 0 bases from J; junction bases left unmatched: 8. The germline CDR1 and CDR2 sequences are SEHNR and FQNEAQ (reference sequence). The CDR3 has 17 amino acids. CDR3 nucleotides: TGTGCCAGCAGCTTCGGGACAGCTTTGGGTAGCAATCAGCCCCAGCATTTT. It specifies CASSFGTALGSNQPQHF.

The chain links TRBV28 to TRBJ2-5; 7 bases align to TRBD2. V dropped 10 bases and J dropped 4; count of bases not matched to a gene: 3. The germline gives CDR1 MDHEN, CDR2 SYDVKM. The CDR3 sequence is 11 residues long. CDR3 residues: CATWGGETQYF. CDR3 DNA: TGTGCCACCTGGGGGGGAGAGACCCAGTACTTC.